The present T cell receptor beta chain was sequenced within a study of shared clonotypes between healthy human individuals (TCRdb year 2020). For context, the study as a whole: The cohort included three men and a couple of women between 18 and 49 years of age. For each donor, CD4 naive and CD4 memory were each given three plates, CD8 naive was given two plates, and CD8 memory was given one plate. To estimate repertoire size and how much clonotype sharing occurs between individuals, the study deeply sequenced the blood TCR repertoires of about five healthy adults. Different laboratories and diverse techniques were used to prepare libraries and sequence TCR repertoires, to increase sequencing depth and limit assay-specific biases. Per donor, leukapheresis produced somewhere between about 0.8 and 9.5 billion PBMCs. Broad study findings and their caveats: When several donors were compared, the shared fraction of clonotypes was around 4.6% for naive CD4, more than 3% for naive CD8, roughly 2.3% for memory CD4, and 0.4% for memory CD8. The small number of donors limited the genetic and exposure-history diversity represented. Clonotypes shared by all four sorted-subset donors showed higher generation probabilities than non-shared clonotypes. Based on pairwise subsampling, the degree of clonotype sharing among donors was expected to be affected by sequencing depth. Larger estimated clonotype richness was generally found for naive subsets than for memory subsets. Even with the large sequencing depth, rarefaction of the sorted-subset datasets indicated that sequencing was incomplete. Sampling was limited to blood, and TCR repertoires in tissue likely differ from TCR repertoires in blood.

CD8 naive samples consisted of CD45RO-negative cells that were positively selected for CCR7, yielding a CD45RA+CCR7+ population without TemRA cells. The donors were healthy, HIV-negative adults who had no recently reported acute infections or vaccinations. Only Caucasian adults living in Nashville, Tennessee, USA were represented among the donors. Blood was obtained by leukapheresis, after which PBMCs were separated by Ficoll-Histopaque density gradient centrifugation and cryopreserved in liquid nitrogen vapor phase. Analytical flow cytometry was used to check the purity and quantity of each magnetically sorted T cell population. Genomic DNA was isolated from each sorted fraction and quantified by UV absorbance on a Nanodrop 2000c. As for this clone: Its antigen is currently not known. Base qualities are not recorded, but no much larger clone differs from it by a single base.

TCR CDR3 regions were amplified from genomic DNA by multiplex PCR using the deep immunoSEQ assay. Genomic DNA extracted from each cell subset was distributed evenly over all wells of several immunoSEQ 96-well plates, and each plate served as one replicate. For sorted subsets, approximately 210 ng of genomic DNA, equivalent to around 31,000 T cell genomes, went into each replicate PCR. Purified libraries were quantified with a Qubit 3.0 fluorometer, sized on a Bioanalyzer 2100, and re-quantified with the KAPA Library Quantification kit. Every immunoSEQ 96-well plate was sequenced on a dedicated single-read 150-cycle Illumina NextSeq 550 flow cell. As for the authors' bioinformatics: Because only junctional sequences without quality scores were contained in the immunoSEQ output, filtering matching that applied to full-length reads could not be performed. Sequences were annotated with PyIR, a Python wrapper for IgBLAST v1.9, using IMGT germline references to assign V/J genes and CDR3. Reads were removed for weak V/J assignments (E-value above 1e-6), missing CDR3, stop codons, out-of-frame junctions, or ambiguous translated residues. V3J clonotypes were defined as sequences sharing an identical inferred V gene, J gene, and CDR3 amino acid sequence. Percentage overlap between repertoires was calculated by dividing the number of shared unique clonotypes by the size of the smaller repertoire. Repertoire richness was assessed with RTK rarefaction, the Chao1 estimator, and Recon v2.1 estimates of unobserved clonotypes. For all TCRbeta clonotypes obtained by the gDNA method from a few donors, generation probabilities were computed with OLGA. Entries here come from immuneACCESS through TCRdb and include only in-frame sequences with V and J called. Some clones fail to appear in such tables; in the studies checked, an unresolved V gene covers under half of the shortfall, and the cause of the remainder is unknown. Clonal size and the V and J genes are those of that table, whereas D and trimming came from the DNA. For this sample the table gives about 590,000 clones, of which 95% to 96% were detected only once. The ten largest clones capture about 0.11% of the sample.

V is trimmed back by 6 bases and J by 6 bases, and the junction contains 9 bases that no gene match accounts for. The CDR3 measures 14 amino acids from cysteine to phenylalanine. Only the CDR3 DNA is retained, 42 bases long and in frame from the first base. The CDR1 and CDR2 encoded by the germline V gene are MDHEN and SYDVKM. This TCR came from a woman aged 25 to 45 in good health. The chain is assembled from TRBV28 and TRBJ1-2; TRBD1 fits 8 bases in the junction. Source material: naive CD8+ T cells sorted from blood. Taken with the paper, the label for cell subset or site translates to: CD45RA+CCR7+. The CDR3 region reads CASRFSGGENGYTF. The DNA is as follows: TGTGCCAGCAGATTTTCAGGGGGCGAGAATGGCTACACCTTC.